The T cell receptor beta chain described here comes from a study of blood T cell repertoires in COVID-19. The wider study: Some COVID-19 samples were acute and others convalescent; all came from the United States, Italy and Spain.

Original methodology: Using reference gene primer amplification, nucleated cell counts were estimated. Measured with immunoSEQ multiplex PCR; TCRdb has only the in-frame clones, and not every one. That table furnishes V, J and clone size, whereas the DNA furnished D and trimming. Here the sample spans about 60,000 clones, 80% to 90% being singletons. The sample was peripheral blood. The sequence was obtained from a man between 60 and 75 years old with acute or convalescent COVID-19.

CDR3 sequence reads: CASSLIGAGAGEQFF. Written as DNA, the CDR3 is TGTGCCAGCAGTTTGATTGGCGCAGGGGCCGGTGAGCAGTTCTTC. The V gene is TRBV27, the J gene TRBJ2-1; D is possibly TRBD1 (6 bases). The CDR3 loop spans 15 amino acids. V was cut by 3 bases and J by 9 bases, with 18 bases left in between. Looked up from germline, CDR1 is MNHEY and CDR2 is SMNVEV (reference sequence).